This T cell receptor (beta chain) was documented in a study of Ad26.COV2.S vaccination and SARS-CoV-2 variants. Study context: A participant enrolled in the COV1001 Ad26.COV2.S trial arm provided the sample. Each vaccinee took Ad26.COV2.S intramuscularly, once or twice 56 days apart.

The protocol was immunoSEQ multiplex PCR, while the TCRdb copy is restricted to in-frame clones and leaves out a portion. The sample carries a few hundred thousand clones, almost 90% recorded once. The V segment lost 5 bases and the J segment 4 bases; nucleotides outside the gene matches: 9. Germline CDR1 reads SEHNR; CDR2 reads FQNEAQ (reference sequence). This CDR3 is 15 amino acids long. This sample's treatment: some 20 received Ad26.COV2.S at low or high dose, single or two shots; roughly 5 received placebo; per-sample allocation not given. The samples date from day 63 after the first vaccine or placebo injection. General study findings and limits: Spike-specific TCR breadth was greater after Ad26.COV2.S than placebo. Substantial post-vaccination breadth of spike-specific CD8+ and CD4+ T cell responses was reported.

Comments on this clone: What it recognizes is unknown.

The receptor was isolated from a person aged 18-65 years who received the Ad26.COV2.S COVID-19 vaccine or a placebo. The gene calls are TRBV7-9 and TRBJ1-2, with TRBD1 identical over 8 bases. The input for sequencing was peripheral blood, taken in a trial of Ad26.COV2.S vaccine versus placebo. CDR3: CASSTRQGKRYGYTF. The CDR3 nucleotides are TGTGCCAGCAGCACCAGACAGGGGAAGCGCTATGGCTACACCTTC.